This T cell receptor (beta chain) stems from a study of blood T cell repertoires in COVID-19. Study information: The origin of the acute and convalescent COVID-19 samples was the United States, Italy and Spain.

The germline V gene has CDR1 SEHNR and CDR2 FQNEAQ (reference sequence). The CDR3 loop spans 16 amino acids. Trimming took 5 bases from V and 3 from J, leaving 17 bases between them. In its sample, this clone was seen once. Original processing notes: Estimation of nucleated cell counts was performed using reference gene primer amplification. Profiling relied on immunoSEQ multiplex PCR, and the TCRdb table lists in-frame clones only, not all of them. V, J and clone size are those of that table, while D and trimming were read from the DNA. The sample contains 410,000 or so clones, about 88% of which appear only once.

Sequenced input: peripheral blood. This TCR was sampled from a woman between 35 and 50 years old with COVID-19, enrolled during active disease. The rearrangement joins TRBV7-9 to TRBJ1-5, with D uncertain. CDR3 loop: CASSHLGGSHNQPQHF. Here the CDR3 DNA reads TGTGCCAGCAGCCACCTCGGAGGCAGCCACAATCAGCCCCAGCATTTT.